The present entry profiles one T cell receptor beta chain with its context. What this receptor recognizes is not known. No base quality values were provided; no much bigger clone lies one nucleotide off. The sample's treatment or condition label, in plain terms: allogeneic hematopoietic cell transplantation with graft depleted of TCRalphabeta T cells and CD19 B cells. The transplant recipients were children given TCRalphabeta/CD19-depleted allogeneic hematopoietic cell grafts. The entry originates in a study of T-cell reconstitution after alpha-beta-depleted transplantation in children (dated by TCRdb to the mid-2010s). For the study in its entirety: T-cell immune reconstitution after TCRalphabeta/CD19-depleted allogeneic hematopoietic cell transplantation in children was quantitatively tracked in the study by means of TCR repertoire profiling. Paper-wide results and their limitations: In some patients, the high TCRbeta diversity seen at day 60 was put down to recipient T cells and intrathymic progenitors that had survived conditioning. Hyperexpanded clone frequencies declined over subsequent months; after one year, T-cell counts and TCRbeta diversity were mostly attributed to newly produced T cells. About two months after transplant, the apparently early recovery of alphabetaT-cell counts reportedly depended on just several hundred clones that had expanded rapidly and came from non-depleted graft cells.

Per the germline V gene, SNHLY is the CDR1 and FYNNEI is the CDR2. Between the V and J ends, shortened by 11 bases and 2 bases respectively, the junction contains 14 bases. The CDR3 runs 13 residues from the cysteine to the phenylalanine. Only the CDR3 DNA stays, 39 bases, in frame from base 1. The method was PCR. TCRdb shows the sequencer as Illumina HiSeq 2500. To normalize quantification of the TCRbeta repertoire, the TCR libraries were built with molecular barcoding that relied on unique molecular identifiers. The public reads were run again by TCRdb, first through fastp at Q25 and then through MiXCR, and only productive beta chains were kept. Rows matching on CDR3 protein sequence are summarized as one entry with the most common DNA and genes. The sample profile shows more than 200,000 distinct CDR3 sequences; under 30% of them were found once. About 2.8% of the sample rests with the top ten.

The chain is assembled from TRBV2 and TRBJ2-3; the D gene is possibly TRBD1, with 5 bases matching. The clonotype was recovered from a girl aged 2-10 years with Fanconi anemia, due to receive a stem cell transplant. Sequencing was performed on PBMCs, taken before TCRalphabeta/CD19-depleted stem cell transplant. CDR3 sequence: CARRTPITDTQYF. Read as DNA, the sequence is TGTGCCCGCCGGACACCTATCACAGATACGCAGTATTTT.